A selection of T cell receptor beta chains follows, all from one sample in a study of blood T cell repertoires in COVID-19. Only in-frame clones appear in the TCRdb table, and some are missing; sequencing was by immunoSEQ multiplex PCR. The data show approximately 500,000 clones, with less than 90% seen just once and less than 9.5% held by the top ten. Material for sequencing was peripheral blood. These receptors originate from a woman aged 50 to 60 with COVID-19, enrolled during active disease. Each CDR3 is given with its conserved first and last residue. The order of the fields is J gene, V gene, clone size, D gene, CDR3 DNA, CDR3 protein. A D gene is named only where the DNA matches it firmly. Not every row has a clone size; where given, it reads once, few, many or a size class.

>TRBJ1-2|TRBV24-1|.|TRBD1
TGTGCCACCAGTGATCCTGACAGGGGCTATGGCTACACCTTC
CATSDPDRGYGYTF
>TRBJ1-4|TRBV5-5|.|TRBD1
TGTGCCAGCAGCTCACAGGGGGATAGTGAAAAACTGTTTTTT
CASSSQGDSEKLFF
>TRBJ1-5|TRBV12-3/TRBV12-4|.|.
TGTGCCAGCAGTTTAGCGCGCCGGGGGCCCCAGCATTTT
CASSLARRGPQHF
>TRBJ2-3|TRBV5-4|.|TRBD2
TGTGCCAGCAGCTTGACGGGGGGGCTAGATACGCAGTATTTT
CASSLTGGLDTQYF
>TRBJ1-1|TRBV6-5|.|.
TGTGCCAGTACCAGGGTAGACACTGAAGCTTTCTTT
CASTRVDTEAFF
>TRBJ1-2|TRBV24-1|.|.
TGTGCCACCAGTGGAGGGATCGGGGATGGCTACACCTTC
CATSGGIGDGYTF
>TRBJ2-2|TRBV5-1|.|.
TGCGCCAGCAGCCCCCTCCAGTTCGGGGAGCTGTTTTTT
CASSPLQFGELFF
>TRBJ1-3|TRBV29-1|.|TRBD1
TGCAGCGTTGCAGGGGGTCCTGGAAACACCATATATTTT
CSVAGGPGNTIYF
>TRBJ1-4|TRBV5-6|.|.
TGTGCCAGCAGCTTGCTAGGACAGTCAACAACTAATGAAAAACTGTTTTTT
CASSLLGQSTTNEKLFF
>TRBJ1-2|TRBV7-9|.|TRBD1
TGTGCCAGCAGCTTAGAGCGACAGGGGAATGGCTACACCTTC
CASSLERQGNGYTF
>TRBJ2-7|TRBV19|.|TRBD1
TGTGCCAGCCGCCCACCCCCGGGGACAGCATCCTACGAGCAGTACTTC
CASRPPPGTASYEQYF
>TRBJ2-1|TRBV5-6|once|TRBD1
TGTGCCAGCAGCCCCGGGACAGGTAATGTCAATGAGCAGTTCTTC
CASSPGTGNVNEQFF
>TRBJ2-3|TRBV3-1/TRBV3-2|.|.
TGTGCCAGCAGCCAATCGAGGGGGATGGGAACGCAGTATTTT
CASSQSRGMGTQYF
>TRBJ2-1|TRBV5-1|.|.
TGCGCCAGCAGCCCTTCGGGGGGCCGATACAATGAGCAGTTCTTC
CASSPSGGRYNEQFF
>TRBJ2-2|TRBV6-2/TRBV6-3|.|TRBD2
TGTGCCAGCAGTCGGGGACTAGCGGGGTACACCGGGGAGCTGTTTTTT
CASSRGLAGYTGELFF
>TRBJ1-2|TRBV6-1|.|.
TGTGCCAGCAGTGAAAATCCAGGGGAAAGCTACACCTTC
CASSENPGESYTF
>TRBJ1-1|TRBV30|few|.
TGTGCCTGGAGTCGTCTGAACACTGAAGCTTTCTTT
CAWSRLNTEAFF
>TRBJ1-5|TRBV30|.|.
TGTGCCTGGGCGCACAGTCAAAGGGGTCAGCCCCAGCATTTT
CAWAHSQRGQPQHF
>TRBJ2-4|TRBV30|.|.
TGTGCCTGGGGCCCGGGGGTGAACATTCAGTACTTC
CAWGPGVNIQYF
>TRBJ1-6|TRBV12-3/TRBV12-4|.|.
TGTGCCAGCACAGACAGGAGTAATTCACCCCTCCACTTT
CASTDRSNSPLHF
>TRBJ2-3|TRBV5-5|.|.
TGTGCCAGCAGCCACGTGGGGGGGGCCAGAGATACGCAGTATTTT
CASSHVGGARDTQYF
>TRBJ1-4|TRBV19|.|.
TGTGCCAGTAGTCCACAGGGAACCGCAAGTGAAAAACTGTTTTTT
CASSPQGTASEKLFF
>TRBJ1-1|TRBV5-4|.|TRBD1
TGTGCCAGCAGCCCCGGACAGGGGGGAGTCACAAACACTGAAGCTTTCTTT
CASSPGQGGVTNTEAFF
>TRBJ1-2|TRBV11-2|.|.
TGTGCCAGCAGCTTAGTGACGGGCAGGGGATCCAATGGCTACACCTTC
CASSLVTGRGSNGYTF
>TRBJ1-1|TRBV13|.|.
TGTGCCACCACCGGGGTGCTGAACACTGAAGCTTTCTTT
CATTGVLNTEAFF
>TRBJ1-1|TRBV7-8|.|.
TGTGCCAGCAGCGTTAGTCCGGGGATCACTGAAGCTTTCTTT
CASSVSPGITEAFF
>TRBJ2-1|TRBV27|.|.
TGTGCCAGCAGTTTGTCCCGAACAGGCCCATGGCAGTTCTTC
CASSLSRTGPWQFF
>TRBJ1-5|TRBV18|.|.
TGTGCCAGCTCACCAGCCCCCATAGAGAGGGGGAGCAATCAGCCCCAGCATTTT
CASSPAPIERGSNQPQHF
>TRBJ1-1|TRBV24-1|.|.
TGTGCCACCAGTGGCGGGGGGTACACTGAAGCTTTCTTT
CATSGGGYTEAFF
>TRBJ1-2|TRBV30|.|.
TGTGCCTGGAGTGTATTGGGGGCCTCGGGCTACACCTTC
CAWSVLGASGYTF
>TRBJ1-5|TRBV10-1|.|.
TGCGCCAGCAGTGAGTCGGGGCGGGGGGATCAGCCCCAGCATTTT
CASSESGRGDQPQHF
>TRBJ2-1|TRBV12-3/TRBV12-4|.|TRBD1
TGTGCCAGCAGTAGAGGACAGGGAAAGTTCTTC
CASSRGQGKFF
>TRBJ2-7|TRBV4-1|once|TRBD2
TGCGCCAGCACCCACCGGGGGGGGTCCTACGAGCAGTACTTC
CASTHRGGSYEQYF
>TRBJ2-2|TRBV24-1|.|.
TGTGCCACCAACGGGAACACCGGGGAGCTGTTTTTT
CATNGNTGELFF
>TRBJ1-2|TRBV28|.|.
TGTGCCAGCAGTTCCTGGGACTCAGGGGAGGGAGGCTACACCTTC
CASSSWDSGEGGYTF
>TRBJ2-5|TRBV7-9|.|.
TGTGCCAGCAGCTTAGATCCAGGTTGGGAGACCCAGTACTTC
CASSLDPGWETQYF
>TRBJ2-3|TRBV3-1/TRBV3-2|.|TRBD2
TGTGCCAGCAGCGGTCGGACTAGCGGGGGGGCTAGGCAGTATTTT
CASSGRTSGGARQYF
>TRBJ1-1|TRBV4-1|.|.
TGCGCCAGCAGCCAAGCCGGAGGGGCGAAGCGAACTGAAGCTTTCTTT
CASSQAGGAKRTEAFF
>TRBJ2-7|TRBV24-1|.|.
TGTGCCACCAGTGATCCCCGTTCGGGGTCCCACGAGCAGTACTTC
CATSDPRSGSHEQYF
>TRBJ1-5|TRBV24-1|once|.
TGTGCCACCAGTGATCAGGGTTCTCAGCCCCAGCATTTT
CATSDQGSQPQHF
>TRBJ2-7|TRBV5-1|.|TRBD1
TGCGCCAGCAGCACCGGACAGGGGACCACCGAGCAGTACTTC
CASSTGQGTTEQYF
>TRBJ2-5|TRBV5-1|.|.
TGCGCCAGCAGCTTGGCCAGTGGTCAGACCCAGTACTTC
CASSLASGQTQYF
>TRBJ1-2|TRBV30|.|TRBD1
TGTGCCTCGGCGGACAGGGGGCTTGTAGGAGGCTACACCTTC
CASADRGLVGGYTF
>TRBJ1-2|TRBV5-1|.|.
TGCGCCAGCAGCTTTCCAGACCGACTCTATGGCTACACCTTC
CASSFPDRLYGYTF
>TRBJ1-1|TRBV6-4|.|.
TGTGCCAGCAGGGCCACAGGGTCGGTAAACACTGAAGCTTTCTTT
CASRATGSVNTEAFF
>TRBJ1-1|TRBV27|.|.
TGTGCCAGCAGTTCCTCGTCAGGGCCAACTTTCTTT
CASSSSSGPTFF
>TRBJ1-2|TRBV28|.|TRBD1
TGTGCCAGCTTAGGGACAGGACATATTCTCTATGGCTACACCTTC
CASLGTGHILYGYTF
>TRBJ2-2|TRBV2|few|.
TGTGCCAGCAGTGTTAGTATCCTCACCGGGGAGCTGTTTTTT
CASSVSILTGELFF
>TRBJ1-5|TRBV12-3/TRBV12-4|once|.
TGTGCCAGCAGCCTCACTAATCAGCCCCAGCATTTT
CASSLTNQPQHF
>TRBJ1-4|TRBV30|.|.
TGTGCCTGGAAGGAGGGGATAACGCTTGAAAAACTGTTTTTT
CAWKEGITLEKLFF
>TRBJ1-1|TRBV5-6|.|.
TGTGCCAGCAACCAAGGGGGGGTAGGGACTGAAGCTTTCTTT
CASNQGGVGTEAFF
>TRBJ1-2|TRBV20-1|.|.
TGCAGTGCTGATGCAGGGAATGGCTACACCTTC
CSADAGNGYTF
>TRBJ2-5|TRBV10-3|.|TRBD1
TGTGCCATCGGTGGACAGGGACGGGAGACCCAGTACTTC
CAIGGQGRETQYF